This is a list of T cell receptor beta chains from one sample in a study of blood T cells in healthy people across ages. Using its own MiXCR run on the 5' RACE reads, TCRdb lists one record per CDR3 protein. Of 850,000 to 950,000 distinct CDR3 sequences listed, more than 25% are singletons. Sequencing used blood. These receptors were taken from a woman at least 80 years old in good health. Both conserved end residues are part of each CDR3. The order of the fields is clone size, D gene, J gene, CDR3 length, V gene, CDR3 protein, CDR3 DNA. A D gene is named only where the DNA matches it firmly. Clone size is shown for a subset of rows, as once, few, many or a class of expanded clone.

many,.,TRBJ2-5,15,TRBV6-2/TRBV6-3,CASSYRRGQQETQYF,TGTGCCAGCAGTTACCGGAGGGGCCAACAAGAGACCCAGTACTTC
.,.,TRBJ1-2,15,TRBV3-1,CASSHGQTANYGYTF,TGTGCCAGCAGCCACGGACAGACCGCTAACTATGGCTACACCTTC
many,.,TRBJ1-2,15,TRBV27,CASSGRTAVNYGYTF,TGTGCCAGCAGTGGACGGACAGCCGTAAACTATGGCTACACCTTC
.,TRBD1,TRBJ1-4,19,TRBV5-6,CASSLAHGTGLIGSEKLFF,TGTGCCAGCAGCTTGGCCCATGGGACAGGGTTAATCGGGAGTGAAAAACTGTTTTTT
.,TRBD1,TRBJ1-1,14,TRBV6-4,CASSEQGANTEAFF,TGTGCCAGCAGCGAGCAGGGGGCAAACACTGAAGCTTTCTTT
many,.,TRBJ1-2,16,TRBV20-1,CSARDEWRQANYGYTF,TGCAGTGCTAGAGATGAATGGCGTCAAGCTAACTATGGCTACACCTTC
.,.,TRBJ2-5,14,TRBV6-4,CASSPDRDQGTQYF,TGTGCCAGCAGCCCGGACCGGGACCAAGGGACCCAGTACTTC
many,.,TRBJ2-1,13,TRBV6-2/TRBV6-3,CASSADFYNEQFF,TGTGCCAGCAGTGCAGACTTCTACAATGAGCAGTTCTTC
many,TRBD2,TRBJ2-7,13,TRBV25-1,CASSRAGGYEQYF,TGTGCCAGCAGTCGAGCGGGAGGCTACGAGCAGTACTTC
many,.,TRBJ1-1,15,TRBV7-2,CASRPRGGMNTEAFF,TGTGCCAGCAGGCCGAGGGGGGGCATGAACACTGAAGCTTTCTTT
.,TRBD1,TRBJ1-6,15,TRBV28,CASSLGGRGDSPLHF,TGTGCCAGCAGTTTAGGCGGCAGGGGGGATTCACCCCTCCACTTT
many,.,TRBJ2-5,14,TRBV6-2/TRBV6-3,CASSYSRVGETQYF,TGTGCCAGCAGTTACTCGAGAGTGGGGGAGACCCAGTACTTC
few,.,TRBJ1-2,13,TRBV28,CASSTGTFYGYTF,TGTGCCAGCAGTACCGGGACGTTTTATGGCTACACCTTC
many,TRBD2,TRBJ2-1,12,TRBV10-3,CAILGGGADQFF,TGTGCCATATTAGGCGGGGGGGCCGATCAGTTCTTC
.,TRBD1,TRBJ1-4,17,TRBV30,CAWSVKGQGTTNEKRFF,TGTGCCTGGAGTGTAAAGGGACAGGGAACAACTAATGAAAAACGGTTTTTT
.,.,TRBJ2-3,13,TRBV7-2,CASSLGVTDMQDF,TGTGCCAGCAGCTTAGGGGTCACAGATATGCAGGATTTT
many,.,TRBJ2-7,11,TRBV30,CAWSHTYEQYF,TGTGCCTGGAGTCACACCTACGAGCAGTACTTC
many,.,TRBJ2-7,13,TRBV10-3,CATRTEGVHEQYF,TGTGCCACCCGGACAGAGGGTGTCCACGAGCAGTACTTC
.,.,TRBJ1-1,14,TRBV20-1,CSASYGRMNTEAFF,TGCAGTGCTAGTTATGGCAGAATGAACACTGAAGCTTTCTTT
.,.,TRBJ1-1,15,TRBV6-5,CASSYSRQLITEAFF,TGTGCCAGCAGTTACTCTAGGCAACTAATCACCGAAGCTTTCTTT
once,.,TRBJ1-6,15,TRBV27,CASSRQVAYNSPLHF,TGTGCCAGCAGCAGACAGGTGGCTTATAATTCACCCCTCCACTTT
.,TRBD1,TRBJ2-7,15,TRBV2,CASNGQGLPPREQYF,TGTGCCAGCAACGGACAGGGCCTCCCACCTAGGGAGCAGTACTTC
few,.,TRBJ1-2,15,TRBV2,CASSDPRERGYGYTF,TGTGCCAGCAGTGATCCCAGGGAAAGGGGCTATGGCTACACCTTC
few,.,TRBJ1-6,17,TRBV7-2,CASSPGEGRTSNSPLHF,TGTGCCAGCAGCCCAGGGGAGGGGAGGACGAGTAATTCACCCCTCCACTTT
few,.,TRBJ1-5,13,TRBV20-1,CSAPDGSVGPQHF,TGCAGTGCACCGGACGGGTCCGTTGGGCCCCAGCATTTT
.,.,TRBJ1-6,12,TRBV7-2,CASSRTDSPLHF,TGTGCCAGCAGCCGGACAGATTCACCCCTCCACTTT
many,.,TRBJ2-5,13,TRBV4-3,CASSQDRRETQYF,TGCGCCAGCAGCCAAGATCGCCGGGAGACCCAGTACTTC
many,.,TRBJ2-3,18,TRBV7-7,CASSLGVGGVSSTDTQYF,TGTGCTAGCAGCTTAGGGGTCGGTGGCGTATCTAGCACAGATACGCAGTATTTT